This T cell receptor (beta chain) stems from a study of PD-1 blockade in classical Hodgkin lymphoma. Findings and caveats of the study: Patients with a complete response exhibited baseline diversity comparable to newly diagnosed patients. A significant rise in TCR diversity was seen by C4D1 for CD4+ cells but not for CD8+ cells. Newly diagnosed patients were reported to exhibit reduced baseline TCR diversity relative to healthy donors. Causes of the repertoire differences remain undefined, possibly disease activity or prior therapy.

Comment on this clone: The antigen remains undetermined.

The sample's time point: cycle 4 day 1 (C4D1), after 5 to 7 weeks of nivolumab. All patients experienced relapse after autologous stem cell transplantation, and brentuximab vedotin exposure was variable. The germline CDR1 and CDR2 sequences are LNHDA and SQIVND (reference sequence). This CDR3 contains 11 residues. V was clipped by 6 bases and J by 3 bases, with 4 bases between them. Here immunoSEQ multiplex PCR was the method, and the copy in TCRdb shows in-frame clones only, minus some. The sample consists of fewer than 20,000 clones, around two thirds of them appearing once. This clonotype was obtained from a human donor with classical Hodgkin lymphoma. The chain has TRBV19 and TRBJ2-3; the D is unclear. Sequencing was performed on peripheral blood mononuclear cells (PBMCs), taken before the fourth cycle of nivolumab. In nucleotides, the CDR3 is TGTGCCAGTAGAAATACAGATACGCAGTATTTT. Its translation: CASRNTDTQYF.